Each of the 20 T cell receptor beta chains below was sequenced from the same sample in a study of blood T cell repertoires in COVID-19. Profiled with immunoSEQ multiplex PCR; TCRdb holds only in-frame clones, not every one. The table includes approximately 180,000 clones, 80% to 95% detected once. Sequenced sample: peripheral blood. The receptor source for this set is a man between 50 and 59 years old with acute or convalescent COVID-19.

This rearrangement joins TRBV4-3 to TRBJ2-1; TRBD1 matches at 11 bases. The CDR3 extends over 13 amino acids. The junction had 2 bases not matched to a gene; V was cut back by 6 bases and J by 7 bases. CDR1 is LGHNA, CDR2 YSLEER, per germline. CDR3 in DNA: TGCGCCAGCAGGCGGGACAGGGGGAATGAGCAGTTCTTC. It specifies CASRRDRGNEQFF.

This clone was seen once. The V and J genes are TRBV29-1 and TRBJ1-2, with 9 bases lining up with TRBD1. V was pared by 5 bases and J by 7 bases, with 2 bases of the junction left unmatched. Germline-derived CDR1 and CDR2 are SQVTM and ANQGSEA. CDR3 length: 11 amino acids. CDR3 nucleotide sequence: TGCAGCGTTACAGGGGGCGGTGGCTACACCTTC. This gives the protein CSVTGGGGYTF.

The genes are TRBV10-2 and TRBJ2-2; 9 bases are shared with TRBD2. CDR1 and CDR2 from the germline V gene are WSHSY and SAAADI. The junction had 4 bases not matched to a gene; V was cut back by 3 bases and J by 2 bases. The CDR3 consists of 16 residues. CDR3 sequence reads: CASSETSGLNTGELFF. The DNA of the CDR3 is TGCGCCAGCAGTGAAACTAGCGGGCTTAACACCGGGGAGCTGTTTTTT.

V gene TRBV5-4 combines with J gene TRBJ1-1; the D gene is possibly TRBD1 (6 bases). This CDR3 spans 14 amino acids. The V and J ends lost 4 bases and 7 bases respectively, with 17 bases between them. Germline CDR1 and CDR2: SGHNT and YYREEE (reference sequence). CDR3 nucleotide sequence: TGTGCCAGCAGCCTAGCGGCGGGGGGCAATGAAGCTTTCTTT. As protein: CASSLAAGGNEAFF.

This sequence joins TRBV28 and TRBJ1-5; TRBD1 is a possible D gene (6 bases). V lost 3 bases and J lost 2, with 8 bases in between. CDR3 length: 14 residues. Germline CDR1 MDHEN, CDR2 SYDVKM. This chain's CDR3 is CASSFGQRNQPQHF. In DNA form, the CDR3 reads TGTGCCAGCAGTTTTGGACAGCGCAATCAGCCCCAGCATTTT.

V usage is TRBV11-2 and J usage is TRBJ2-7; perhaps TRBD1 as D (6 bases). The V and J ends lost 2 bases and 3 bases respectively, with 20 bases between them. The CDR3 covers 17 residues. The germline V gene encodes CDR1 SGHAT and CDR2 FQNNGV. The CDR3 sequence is CASSLSSSGSRGYEQYV. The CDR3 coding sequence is TGTGCCAGCAGCTTAAGTTCTTCAGGGAGCAGGGGCTACGAGCAGTACGTC.

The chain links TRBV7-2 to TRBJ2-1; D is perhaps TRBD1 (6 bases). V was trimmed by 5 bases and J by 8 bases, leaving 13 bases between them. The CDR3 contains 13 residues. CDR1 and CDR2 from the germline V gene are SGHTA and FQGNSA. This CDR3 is CASSQNRVYEQFF. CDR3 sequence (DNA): TGTGCCAGCAGCCAAAACAGGGTCTATGAGCAGTTCTTC.

The chain's CDR3 is CASSQGSGLAAPGNEQFF. The CDR3 DNA reads as TGCGCCAGCAGCCAAGGCTCAGGACTAGCGGCCCCGGGCAATGAGCAGTTCTTC. This chain links TRBV4-1 with TRBJ2-1; TRBD2 matches 10 bases. Germline CDR1 MGHRA, CDR2 YSYEKL. The CDR3 covers 18 residues. V shed 1 base, J shed 6 bases, and the junction held 12 bases outside the gene matches.

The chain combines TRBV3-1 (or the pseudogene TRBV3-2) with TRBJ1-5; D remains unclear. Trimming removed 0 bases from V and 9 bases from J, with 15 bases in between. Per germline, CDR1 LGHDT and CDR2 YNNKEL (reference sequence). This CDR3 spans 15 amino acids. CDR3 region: CASSQDPPGSGPQHF. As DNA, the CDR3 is TGTGCCAGCAGCCAAGATCCTCCCGGTTCCGGGCCCCAGCATTTT.

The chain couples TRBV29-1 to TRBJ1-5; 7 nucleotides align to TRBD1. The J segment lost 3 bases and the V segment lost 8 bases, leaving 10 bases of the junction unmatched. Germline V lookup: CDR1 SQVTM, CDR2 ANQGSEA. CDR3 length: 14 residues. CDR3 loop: CSTTGTDPNQPQHF. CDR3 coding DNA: TGCAGCACCACCGGGACAGATCCCAATCAGCCCCAGCATTTT.

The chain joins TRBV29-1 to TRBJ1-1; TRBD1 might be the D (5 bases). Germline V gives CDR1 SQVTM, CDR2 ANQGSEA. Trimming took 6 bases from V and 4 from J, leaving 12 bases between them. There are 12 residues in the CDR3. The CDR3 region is CSVAQGRTEAFF. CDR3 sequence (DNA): TGCAGCGTCGCGCAGGGTCGCACTGAAGCTTTCTTT.

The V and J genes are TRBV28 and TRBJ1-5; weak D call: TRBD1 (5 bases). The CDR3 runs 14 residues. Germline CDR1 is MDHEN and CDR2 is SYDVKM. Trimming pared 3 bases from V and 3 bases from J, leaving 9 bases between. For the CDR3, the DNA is TGTGCCAGCAGTTTGTTGGGGCCCAATCAGCCCCAGCATTTT. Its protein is CASSLLGPNQPQHF.

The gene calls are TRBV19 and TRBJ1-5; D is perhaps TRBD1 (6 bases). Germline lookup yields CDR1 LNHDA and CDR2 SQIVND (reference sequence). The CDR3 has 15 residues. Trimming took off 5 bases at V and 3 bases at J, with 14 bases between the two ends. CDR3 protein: CASSLQYRDNQPQHF. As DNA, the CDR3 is TGTGCCAGTAGTTTACAGTACAGGGACAATCAGCCCCAGCATTTT. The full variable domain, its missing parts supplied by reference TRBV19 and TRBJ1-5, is DGGITQSPKYLFRKEGQNVTLSCEQNLNHDAMYWYRQDPGQGLRLIYYSQIVNDFQKGDIAEGYSVSREKKESFPLTVTSAQKNPTAFYLCASSLQYRDNQPQHFGDGTRLSIL.

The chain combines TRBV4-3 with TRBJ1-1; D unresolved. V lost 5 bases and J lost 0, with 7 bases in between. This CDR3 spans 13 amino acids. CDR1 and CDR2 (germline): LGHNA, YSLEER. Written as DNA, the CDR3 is TGCGCCAGCAGCTCTACAGTGAACACTGAAGCTTTCTTT. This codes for CASSSTVNTEAFF.

CDR3 coding DNA: TGTGCCAGCAGTACCGCCGGGATTACCCCCAAAAACATTCAGTACTTC. Its protein is CASSTAGITPKNIQYF. The V gene is TRBV27, the J gene TRBJ2-4, with a tentative D call TRBD2 (5 bases). Trimming left V 5 bases short and J 2 bases short, with 16 bases between. The CDR3 has 16 amino acids. Germline CDR1 and CDR2: MNHEY and SMNVEV (reference sequence).

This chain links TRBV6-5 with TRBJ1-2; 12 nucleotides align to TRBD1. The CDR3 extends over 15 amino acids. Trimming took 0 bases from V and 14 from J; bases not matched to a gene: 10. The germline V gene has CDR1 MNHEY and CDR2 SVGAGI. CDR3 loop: CASSYSGTGGAALTF. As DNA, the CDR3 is TGTGCCAGCAGTTACTCGGGGACAGGGGGCGCAGCGCTGACCTTC.

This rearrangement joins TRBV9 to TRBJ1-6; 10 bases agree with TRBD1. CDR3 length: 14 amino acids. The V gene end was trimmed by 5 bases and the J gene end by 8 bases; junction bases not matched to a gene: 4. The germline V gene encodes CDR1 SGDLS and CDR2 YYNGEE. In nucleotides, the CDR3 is TGTGCCAGCAGGTCAGGACAGGGGGATTCACCCCTCCACTTT. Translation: CASRSGQGDSPLHF.

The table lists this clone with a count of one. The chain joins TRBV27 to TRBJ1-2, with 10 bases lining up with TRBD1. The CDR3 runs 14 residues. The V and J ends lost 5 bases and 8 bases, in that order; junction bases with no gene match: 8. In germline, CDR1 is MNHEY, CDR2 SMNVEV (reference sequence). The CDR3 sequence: CASSRGTGAYGYTF. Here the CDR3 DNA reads TGTGCCAGCAGTAGAGGGACAGGGGCTTACGGCTACACCTTC.

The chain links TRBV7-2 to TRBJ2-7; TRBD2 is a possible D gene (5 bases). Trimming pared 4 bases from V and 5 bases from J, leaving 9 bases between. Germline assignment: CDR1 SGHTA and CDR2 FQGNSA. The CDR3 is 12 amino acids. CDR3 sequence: CASSSGVHEQYF. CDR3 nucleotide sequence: TGTGCCAGCAGCTCCGGGGTCCACGAGCAGTACTTC.

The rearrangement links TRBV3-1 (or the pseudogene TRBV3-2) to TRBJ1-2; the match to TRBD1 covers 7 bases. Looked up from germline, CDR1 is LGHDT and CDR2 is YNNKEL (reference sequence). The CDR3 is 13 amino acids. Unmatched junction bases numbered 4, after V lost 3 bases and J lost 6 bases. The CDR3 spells CASSHGTANGYTF. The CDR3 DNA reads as TGTGCCAGCAGCCACGGGACAGCGAATGGCTACACCTTC.